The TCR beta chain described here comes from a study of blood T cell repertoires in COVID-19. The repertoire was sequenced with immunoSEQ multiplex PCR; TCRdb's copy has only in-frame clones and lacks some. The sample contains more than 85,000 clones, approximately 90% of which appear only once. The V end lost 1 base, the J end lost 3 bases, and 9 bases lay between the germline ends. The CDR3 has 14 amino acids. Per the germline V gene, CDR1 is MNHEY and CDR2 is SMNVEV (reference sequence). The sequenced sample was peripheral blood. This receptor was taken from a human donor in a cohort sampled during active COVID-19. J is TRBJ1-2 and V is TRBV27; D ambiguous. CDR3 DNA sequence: TGTGCCAGCAGTTTATTGGGCAGAGACTATGGCTACACCTTC. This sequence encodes CASSLLGRDYGYTF.